The clone carrying this T cell receptor beta chain has only one observation. These data are taken from a study of blood T cell repertoires in COVID-19. For the study at large: Sites in the United States, Italy and Spain provided acute and convalescent COVID-19 samples. PBMCs, B-cell-depleted T cells, or T cells provided the cDNA or gDNA that made up the material.

Original methodology: Quantification of nucleated cells was approximated via reference gene primer amplification. Generated by immunoSEQ multiplex PCR, the TCRdb table keeps only in-frame clones and is missing some. The V and J calls and the clone size are those of that table, but D and trimming were determined from the DNA. The sample yields tens of thousands of clones, around nine tenths seen once. The source material was peripheral blood. This receptor was taken from a human donor in a cohort sampled during active COVID-19.

The CDR3 reads CSASSSQELNTEAFF. CDR3 bases: TGCAGTGCTAGTTCGTCACAGGAGCTCAACACTGAAGCTTTCTTT. The genes are TRBV20-1 and TRBJ1-1, with D perhaps TRBD1 (5 bases). In germline, CDR1 is DFQATT, CDR2 SNEGSKA (reference sequence). The CDR3 has 15 residues. V was trimmed by 3 bases and J by 2 bases, leaving 16 bases between them.